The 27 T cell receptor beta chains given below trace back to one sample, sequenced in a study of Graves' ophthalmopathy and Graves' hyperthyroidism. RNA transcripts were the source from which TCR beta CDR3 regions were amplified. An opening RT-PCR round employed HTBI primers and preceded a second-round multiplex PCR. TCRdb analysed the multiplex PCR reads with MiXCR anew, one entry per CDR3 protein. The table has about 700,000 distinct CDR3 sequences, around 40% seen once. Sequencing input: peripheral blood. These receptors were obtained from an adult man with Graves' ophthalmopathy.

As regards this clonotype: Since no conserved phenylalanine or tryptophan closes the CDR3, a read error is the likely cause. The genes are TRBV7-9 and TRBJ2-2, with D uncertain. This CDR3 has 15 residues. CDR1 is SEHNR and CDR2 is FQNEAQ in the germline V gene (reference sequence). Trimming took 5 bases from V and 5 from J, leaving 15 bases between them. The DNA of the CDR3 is TGTGCCAGCAGCCCAGTGGTTTGGGGAACCGGGGAGCTGTTTTGT. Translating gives CASSPVVWGTGELFC.

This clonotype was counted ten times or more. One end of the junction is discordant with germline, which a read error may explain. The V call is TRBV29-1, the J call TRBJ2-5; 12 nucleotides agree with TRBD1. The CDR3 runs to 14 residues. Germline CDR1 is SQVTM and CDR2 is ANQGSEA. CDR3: CSVEGTGGEETQYF. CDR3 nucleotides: TGCAGCGTCGAAGGGACAGGGGGCGAGGAGACCCAGTACTTC.

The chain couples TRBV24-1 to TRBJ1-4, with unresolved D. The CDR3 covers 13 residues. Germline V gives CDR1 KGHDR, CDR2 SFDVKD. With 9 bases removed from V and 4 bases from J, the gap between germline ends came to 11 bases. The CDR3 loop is CATGGRNNEKLFF. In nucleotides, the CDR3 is TGTGCCACCGGAGGACGGAATAATGAAAAACTGTTTTTT.

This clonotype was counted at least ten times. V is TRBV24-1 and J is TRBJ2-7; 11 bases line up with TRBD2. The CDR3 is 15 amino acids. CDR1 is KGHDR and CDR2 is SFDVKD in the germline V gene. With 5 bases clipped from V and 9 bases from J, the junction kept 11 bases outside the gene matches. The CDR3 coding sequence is TGTGCCACCAGTGCCGCCGGGACTAGCGGATATCGGCAGTACTTC. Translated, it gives CATSAAGTSGYRQYF.

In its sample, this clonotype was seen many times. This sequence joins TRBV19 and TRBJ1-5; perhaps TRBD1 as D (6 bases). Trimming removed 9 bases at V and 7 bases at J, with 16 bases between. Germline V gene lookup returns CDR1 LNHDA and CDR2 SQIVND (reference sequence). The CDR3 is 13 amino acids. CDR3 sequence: CASSIQGGQPQHF. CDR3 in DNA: TGTGCCAGCAGCATACAGGGCGGGCAGCCCCAGCATTTT.

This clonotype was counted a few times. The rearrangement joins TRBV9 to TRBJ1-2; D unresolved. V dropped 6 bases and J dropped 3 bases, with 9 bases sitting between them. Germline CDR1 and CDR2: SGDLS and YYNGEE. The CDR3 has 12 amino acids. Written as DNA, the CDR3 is TGTGCCAGCATCGTCCCGGACTATGGCTACACCTTC. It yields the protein CASIVPDYGYTF.

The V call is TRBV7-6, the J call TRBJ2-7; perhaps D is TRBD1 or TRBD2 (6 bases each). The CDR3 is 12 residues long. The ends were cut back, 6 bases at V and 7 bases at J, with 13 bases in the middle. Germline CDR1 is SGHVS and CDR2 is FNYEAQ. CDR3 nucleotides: TGTGCCAGCAGTAACAGGGCGGGGGAGCAGTACTTC. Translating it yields CASSNRAGEQYF.

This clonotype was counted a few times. In DNA form, the CDR3 reads TGCAGCGTTGTGGGTCAGGGGGTGGCGAGTGAGCAGTACTTC. Protein product: CSVVGQGVASEQYF. This chain uses TRBV29-1 with TRBJ2-7; 7 positions agree with TRBD1. The germline V gene has CDR1 SQVTM and CDR2 ANQGSEA. The CDR3 has 14 amino acids. V gave up 4 bases and J gave up 7 bases; unmatched junction bases: 13.

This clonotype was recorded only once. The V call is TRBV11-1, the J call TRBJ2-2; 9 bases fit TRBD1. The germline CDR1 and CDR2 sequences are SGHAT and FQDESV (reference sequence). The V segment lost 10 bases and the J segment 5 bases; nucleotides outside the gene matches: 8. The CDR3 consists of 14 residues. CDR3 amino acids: CATQGTGSTGELFF. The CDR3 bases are TGTGCCACCCAAGGGACAGGGAGTACCGGGGAGCTGTTTTTT. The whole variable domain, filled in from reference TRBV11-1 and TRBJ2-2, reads EAEVAQSPRYKITEKSQAVAFWCDPISGHATLYWYRQILGQGPELLVQFQDESVVDDSQLPKDRFSAERLKGVDSTLKIQPAELGDSAMYLCATQGTGSTGELFFGEGSRLTVL.

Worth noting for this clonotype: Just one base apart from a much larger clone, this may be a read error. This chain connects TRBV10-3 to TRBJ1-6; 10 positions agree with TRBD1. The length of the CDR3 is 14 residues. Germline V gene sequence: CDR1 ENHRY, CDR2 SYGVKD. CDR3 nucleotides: TGTGCCAGCAGTTGCGGGGACAGGGGATCACCCCTCCACTTT. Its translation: CASSCGDRGSPLHF.

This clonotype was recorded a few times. The CDR3 coding sequence is TGTGCCACCTACCGGGGTCAGGACACTGAAGCTTTCTTT. As protein: CATYRGQDTEAFF. The rearrangement uses TRBV10-3 and TRBJ1-1; D remains ambiguous. V shed 10 bases and J shed 3 bases, with 15 bases lying between them. Per the germline V gene, CDR1 is ENHRY and CDR2 is SYGVKD. The CDR3 totals 13 residues.

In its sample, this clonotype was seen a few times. The CDR3: CSARYSGANVLTF. CDR3 in DNA: TGCAGTGCCCGATACTCTGGGGCCAACGTCCTGACTTTC. The chain has TRBV20-1 and TRBJ2-6; no definite D call. The CDR3 loop spans 13 amino acids. The ends were cut back, 6 bases at V and 0 bases at J, with 6 bases in the middle. The germline gives CDR1 DFQATT, CDR2 SNEGSKA (reference sequence).

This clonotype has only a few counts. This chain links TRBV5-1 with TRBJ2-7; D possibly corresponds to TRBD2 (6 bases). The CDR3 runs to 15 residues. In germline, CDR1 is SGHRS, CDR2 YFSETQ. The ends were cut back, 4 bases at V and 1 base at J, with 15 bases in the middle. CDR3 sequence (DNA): TGCGCCAGCAGCCAATTGGCCGGGGGTTCCTACGAGCAGTACTTC. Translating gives CASSQLAGGSYEQYF.

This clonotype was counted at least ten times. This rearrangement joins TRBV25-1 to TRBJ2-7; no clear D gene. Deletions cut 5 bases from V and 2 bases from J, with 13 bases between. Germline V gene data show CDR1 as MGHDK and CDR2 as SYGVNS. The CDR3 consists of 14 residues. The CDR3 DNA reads TGTGCCAGCAGTCCCCGAAACGCCACCTACGAGCAGTACTTC. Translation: CASSPRNATYEQYF.

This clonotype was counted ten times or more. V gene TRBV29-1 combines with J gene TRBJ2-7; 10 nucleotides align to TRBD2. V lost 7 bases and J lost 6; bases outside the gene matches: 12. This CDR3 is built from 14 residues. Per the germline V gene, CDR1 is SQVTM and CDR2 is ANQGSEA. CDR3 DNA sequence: TGCAGCGGAACCACTAGCGGGGCGAGCCCCGAGCAGTACTTC. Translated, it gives CSGTTSGASPEQYF.

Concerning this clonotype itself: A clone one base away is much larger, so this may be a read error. The CDR3 loop is CASSGPGEPFF. The CDR3 DNA follows: TGCGCCAGTAGTGGGCCCGGGGAGCCGTTTTTT. The chain employs TRBV4-3 and TRBJ2-2; D may be TRBD2 (5 bases). The germline V gene encodes CDR1 LGHNA and CDR2 YSLEER. This CDR3 is built from 11 residues.

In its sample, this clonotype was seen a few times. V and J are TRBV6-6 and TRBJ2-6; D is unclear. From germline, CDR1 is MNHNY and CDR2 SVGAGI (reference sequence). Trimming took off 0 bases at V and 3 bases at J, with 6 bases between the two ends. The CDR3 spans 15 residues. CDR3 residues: CASSYSEDGANVLTF. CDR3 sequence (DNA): TGTGCCAGCAGTTACTCCGAGGATGGGGCCAACGTCCTGACTTTC.

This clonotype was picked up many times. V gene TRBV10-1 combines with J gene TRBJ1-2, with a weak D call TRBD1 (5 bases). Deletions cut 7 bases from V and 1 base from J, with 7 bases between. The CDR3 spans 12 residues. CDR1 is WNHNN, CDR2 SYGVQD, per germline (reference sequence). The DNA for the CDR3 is TGCGCCAGCACCGACAGTAACTATGGCTACACCTTC. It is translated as CASTDSNYGYTF.

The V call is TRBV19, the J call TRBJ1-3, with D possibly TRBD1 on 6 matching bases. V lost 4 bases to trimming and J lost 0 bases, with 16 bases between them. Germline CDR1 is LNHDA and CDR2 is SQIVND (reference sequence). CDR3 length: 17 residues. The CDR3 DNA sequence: TGTGCCAGTAGTAGGGTACAGGGTGTCGGCTCTGGAAACACCATATATTTT. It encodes CASSRVQGVGSGNTIYF.

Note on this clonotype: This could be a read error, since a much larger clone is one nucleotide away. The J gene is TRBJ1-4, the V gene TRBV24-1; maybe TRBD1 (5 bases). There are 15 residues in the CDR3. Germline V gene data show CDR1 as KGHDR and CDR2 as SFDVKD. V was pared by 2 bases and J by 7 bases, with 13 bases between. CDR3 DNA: TGTGCCACCAGTGATTCGGGGGAAGGGGTTGAAAAACTGTTTTTT. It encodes CATSDSGEGVEKLFF.

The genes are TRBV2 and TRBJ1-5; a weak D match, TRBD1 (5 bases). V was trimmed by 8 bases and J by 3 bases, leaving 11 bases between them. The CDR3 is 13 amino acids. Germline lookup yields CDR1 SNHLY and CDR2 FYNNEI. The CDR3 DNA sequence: TGTGCCAGCTTAGGCAGGGCCAATCAGCCCCAGCATTTT. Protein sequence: CASLGRANQPQHF.

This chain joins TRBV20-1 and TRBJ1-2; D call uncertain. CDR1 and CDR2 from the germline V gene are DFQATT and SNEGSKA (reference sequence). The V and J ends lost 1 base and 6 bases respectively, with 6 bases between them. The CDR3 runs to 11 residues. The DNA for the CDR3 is TGCAGTGCTAGAGGTCCTAATGGCTACACCTTC. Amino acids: CSARGPNGYTF.

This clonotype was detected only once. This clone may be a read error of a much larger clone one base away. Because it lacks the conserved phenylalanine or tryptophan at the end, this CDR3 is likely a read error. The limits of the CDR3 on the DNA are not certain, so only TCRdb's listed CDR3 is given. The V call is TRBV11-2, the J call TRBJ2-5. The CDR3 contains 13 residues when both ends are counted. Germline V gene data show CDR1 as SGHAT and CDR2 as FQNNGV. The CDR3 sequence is CASNEDRGNWMYS.

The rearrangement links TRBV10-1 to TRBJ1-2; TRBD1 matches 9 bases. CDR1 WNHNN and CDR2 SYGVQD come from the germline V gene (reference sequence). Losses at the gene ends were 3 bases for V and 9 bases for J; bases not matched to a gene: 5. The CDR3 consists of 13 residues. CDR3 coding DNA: TGCGCCAGCAGTGACGGACAGGGGAATCGCTACACCTTC. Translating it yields CASSDGQGNRYTF.

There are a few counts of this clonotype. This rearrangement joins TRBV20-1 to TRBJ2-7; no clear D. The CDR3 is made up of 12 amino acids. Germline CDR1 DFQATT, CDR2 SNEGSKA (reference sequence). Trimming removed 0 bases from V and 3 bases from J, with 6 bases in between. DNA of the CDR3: TGCAGTGCTAGAGAGTCCGGCTACGAGCAGTACTTC. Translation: CSARESGYEQYF.

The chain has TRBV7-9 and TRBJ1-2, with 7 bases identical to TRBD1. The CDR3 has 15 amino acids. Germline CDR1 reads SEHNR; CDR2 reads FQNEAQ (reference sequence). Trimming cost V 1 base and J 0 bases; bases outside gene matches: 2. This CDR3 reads CASSLVDRTNYGYTF. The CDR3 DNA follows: TGTGCCAGCAGCTTAGTGGACAGGACTAACTATGGCTACACCTTC. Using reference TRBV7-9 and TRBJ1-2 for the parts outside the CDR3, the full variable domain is DTGVSQNPRHKITKRGQNVTFRCDPISEHNRLYWYRQTLGQGPEFLTYFQNEAQLEKSRLLSDRFSAERPKGSFSTLEIQRTEQGDSAMYLCASSLVDRTNYGYTFGSGTRLTVV.

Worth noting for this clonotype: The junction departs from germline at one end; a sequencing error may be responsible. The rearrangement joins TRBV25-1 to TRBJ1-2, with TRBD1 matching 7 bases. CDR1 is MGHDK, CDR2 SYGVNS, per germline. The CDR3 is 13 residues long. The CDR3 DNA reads TGTGCCGGCAGTTTGGGACAGTATGGGGGCTACACCTTC. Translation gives CAGSLGQYGGYTF.